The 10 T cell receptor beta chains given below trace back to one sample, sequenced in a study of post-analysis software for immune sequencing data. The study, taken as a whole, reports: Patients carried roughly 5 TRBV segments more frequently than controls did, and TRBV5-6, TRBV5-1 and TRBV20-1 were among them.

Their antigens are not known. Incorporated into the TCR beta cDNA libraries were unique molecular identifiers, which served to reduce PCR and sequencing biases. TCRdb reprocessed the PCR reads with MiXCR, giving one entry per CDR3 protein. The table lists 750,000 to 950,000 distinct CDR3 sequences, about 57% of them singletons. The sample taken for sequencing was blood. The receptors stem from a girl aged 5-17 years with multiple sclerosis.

This CDR3 reads CASSWSAANTEAFF. In nucleotides, the CDR3 is TGCGCCAGCAGCTGGTCGGCAGCGAACACTGAAGCTTTCTTT. This chain links TRBV5-1 with TRBJ1-1; no firm D call. The CDR3 is made up of 14 amino acids. Between the trimmed V and J ends, which lost 3 bases and 1 base, there was a span of 10 bases. Germline values: CDR1 SGHRS, CDR2 YFSETQ.

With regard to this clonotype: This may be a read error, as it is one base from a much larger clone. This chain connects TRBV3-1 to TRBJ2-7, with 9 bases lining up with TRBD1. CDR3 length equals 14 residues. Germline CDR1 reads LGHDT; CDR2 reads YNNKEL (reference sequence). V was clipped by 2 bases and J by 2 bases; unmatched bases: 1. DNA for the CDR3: TGTGCCAGCAGCCAAAGGACAGGGGCCTACGAGCAGTACTTC. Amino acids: CASSQRTGAYEQYF.

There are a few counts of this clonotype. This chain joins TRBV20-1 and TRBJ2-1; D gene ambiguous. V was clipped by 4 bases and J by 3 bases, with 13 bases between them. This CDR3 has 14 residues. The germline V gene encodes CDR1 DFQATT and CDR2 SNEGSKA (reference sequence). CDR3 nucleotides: TGCAGTGCTACGACCGGGTCTCTCTACAATGAGCAGTTCTTC. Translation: CSATTGSLYNEQFF.

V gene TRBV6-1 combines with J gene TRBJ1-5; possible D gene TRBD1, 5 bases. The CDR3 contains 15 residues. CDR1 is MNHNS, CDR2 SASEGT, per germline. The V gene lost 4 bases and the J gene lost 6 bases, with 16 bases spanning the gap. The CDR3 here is CASSAHVGPVQPQHF. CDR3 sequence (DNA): TGTGCCAGCAGTGCCCATGTGGGGCCTGTTCAGCCCCAGCATTTT.

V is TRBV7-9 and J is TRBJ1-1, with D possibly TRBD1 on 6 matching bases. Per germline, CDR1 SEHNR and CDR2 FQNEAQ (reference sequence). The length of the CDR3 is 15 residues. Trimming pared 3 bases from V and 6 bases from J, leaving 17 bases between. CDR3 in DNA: TGTGCCAGCAGCTTGGGGGAGGGAGCAGGGGCTGAAGCTTTCTTT. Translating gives CASSLGEGAGAEAFF.

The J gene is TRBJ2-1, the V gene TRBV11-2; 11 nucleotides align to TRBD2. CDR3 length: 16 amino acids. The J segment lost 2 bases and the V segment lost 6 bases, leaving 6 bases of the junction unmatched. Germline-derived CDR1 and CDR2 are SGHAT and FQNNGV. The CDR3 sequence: CASSLIAGGTYNEQFF. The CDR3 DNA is TGTGCCAGCAGTCTGATAGCGGGAGGGACCTACAATGAGCAGTTCTTC. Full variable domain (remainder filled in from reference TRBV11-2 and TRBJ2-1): EAGVAQSPRYKIIEKRQSVAFWCNPISGHATLYWYQQILGQGPKLLIQFQNNGVVDDSQLPKDRFSAERLKGVDSTLKIQPAKLEDSAVYLCASSLIAGGTYNEQFFGPGTRLTVL.

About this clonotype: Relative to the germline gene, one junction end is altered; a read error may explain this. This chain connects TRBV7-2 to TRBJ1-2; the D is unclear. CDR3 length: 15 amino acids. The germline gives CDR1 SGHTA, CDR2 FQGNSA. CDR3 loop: CVSSLRAPSNYGYTF. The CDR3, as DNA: TGTGTCAGCAGCTTAAGAGCCCCCTCTAACTATGGCTACACCTTC.

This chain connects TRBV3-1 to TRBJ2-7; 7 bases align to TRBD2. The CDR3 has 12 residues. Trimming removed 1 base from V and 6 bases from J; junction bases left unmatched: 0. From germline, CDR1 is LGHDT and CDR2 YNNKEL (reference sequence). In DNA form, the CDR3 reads TGTGCCAGCAGCCAAGGGACTAGCGAGCAGTACTTC. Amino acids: CASSQGTSEQYF.

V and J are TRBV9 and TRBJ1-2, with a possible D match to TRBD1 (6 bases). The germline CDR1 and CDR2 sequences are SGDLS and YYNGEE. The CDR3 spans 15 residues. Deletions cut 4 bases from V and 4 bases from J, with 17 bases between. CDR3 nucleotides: TGTGCCAGCAGCAAGCTGGGGGGGGCCCTCTATGGCTACACCTTC. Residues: CASSKLGGALYGYTF. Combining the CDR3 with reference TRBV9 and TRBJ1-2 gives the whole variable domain DSGVTQTPKHLITATGQRVTLRCSPRSGDLSVYWYQQSLDQGLQFLIQYYNGEERAKGNILERFSAQQFPDLHSELNLSSLELGDSALYFCASSKLGGALYGYTFGSGTRLTVV.

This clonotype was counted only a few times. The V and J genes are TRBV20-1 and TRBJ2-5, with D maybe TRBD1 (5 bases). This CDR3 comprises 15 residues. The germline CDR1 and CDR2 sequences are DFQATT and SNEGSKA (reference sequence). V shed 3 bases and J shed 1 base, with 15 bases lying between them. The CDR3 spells CSARDHQGAQETQYF. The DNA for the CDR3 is TGCAGTGCTAGGGACCATCAGGGTGCCCAAGAGACCCAGTACTTC.